The 2 T cell receptor beta chains below all came from one sample that was sequenced in a study of blood T cells in healthy people across ages. Through a sample-barcoded 5' primer and a J-beta primer mix, a second PCR was run for roughly 7 to 12 cycles. One entry per CDR3 protein results from TCRdb running MiXCR on the 5' RACE reads. Among over 1,500,000 distinct CDR3 sequences, 40% to 55% were seen once, and the ten largest hold more than 2%. The sample taken for sequencing was blood. These receptors were collected from a woman in her thirties or forties in good health.

This clonotype came up a few times. This rearrangement joins TRBV27 to TRBJ2-3; possible D gene TRBD2, 5 bases. The CDR3 contains 16 residues. Germline CDR1 reads MNHEY; CDR2 reads SMNVEV (reference sequence). V was pared by 6 bases and J by 0 bases, with 16 bases between. The chain's CDR3 is CASSRLLETSTDTQYF. The CDR3 nucleotides are TGTGCCAGCAGCCGCTTACTAGAAACTAGCACAGATACGCAGTATTTT.

The chain joins TRBV9 to TRBJ2-5; TRBD2 matches at 8 bases. Per the germline V gene, CDR1 is SGDLS and CDR2 is YYNGEE. The V segment lost 2 bases and the J segment 5 bases; nucleotides outside the gene matches: 5. The CDR3 runs 14 residues. Here the CDR3 reads CASSVGTRGETQYF. In nucleotides, the CDR3 is TGTGCCAGCAGCGTCGGGACTAGGGGTGAGACCCAGTACTTC.